The clone carrying this T cell receptor (beta chain) was observed a handful of times. Its antigen remains unknown. This record belongs to a study of CD4+ T cells in melanoma. Study-level findings and limits: Reportedly, melanoma neoantigen-specific CD4+ T cells showed varied differentiation states. CD8+ T cell, macrophage and B cell function reportedly correlated with neoantigen-specific CD4+ T cells.

Germline CDR1 MNHEY, CDR2 SVGAGI. V was clipped by 6 bases and J by 7 bases, with 15 bases between them. This CDR3 spans 13 amino acids. Sequenced by immunoSEQ multiplex PCR; TCRdb stores in-frame clones only, minus some. The data hold about 10,000 clones, with around 63% observed a single time. This clonotype originated in a human donor with melanoma. The chain recombines TRBV6-5 with TRBJ1-1, with TRBD1 as a possible D gene (5 bases). The sequenced sample consisted of cells from a culture (not recorded whether cultured in vitro). CDR3 in amino acids: CASRPSRASEAFF. Here the CDR3 DNA reads TGTGCCAGCAGACCCTCCAGGGCCAGTGAAGCTTTCTTT.